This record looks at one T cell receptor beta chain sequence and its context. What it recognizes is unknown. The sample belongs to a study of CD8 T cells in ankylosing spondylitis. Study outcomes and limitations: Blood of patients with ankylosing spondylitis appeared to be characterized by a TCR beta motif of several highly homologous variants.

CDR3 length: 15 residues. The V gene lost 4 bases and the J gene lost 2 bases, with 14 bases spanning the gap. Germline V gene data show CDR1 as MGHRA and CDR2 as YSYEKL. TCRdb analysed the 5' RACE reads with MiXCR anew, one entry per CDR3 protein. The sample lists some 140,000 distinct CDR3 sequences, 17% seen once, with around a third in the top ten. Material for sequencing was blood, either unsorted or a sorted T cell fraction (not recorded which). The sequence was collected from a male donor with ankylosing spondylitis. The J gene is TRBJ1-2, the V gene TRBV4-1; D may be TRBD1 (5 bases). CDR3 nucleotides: TGCGCCAGCAGCCCTCAGACAGTATTCAACTATGGCTACACCTTC. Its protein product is CASSPQTVFNYGYTF.